These 19 T cell receptor beta chains came from one sample sequenced in a study of blood T cell repertoires in COVID-19. Some clones are missing from TCRdb's copy, which holds only in-frame ones; the method was immunoSEQ multiplex PCR. The repertoire holds about 140,000 clones, with more than 60% as singletons. The source material was peripheral blood. These TCRs come from a woman between 50 and 59 years old with active or convalescent COVID-19.

V and J are TRBV9 and TRBJ1-4; the D is unclear. The CDR3 extends over 14 amino acids. V lost 5 bases, J lost 9 bases, and 17 bases lay in between. Germline V lookup: CDR1 SGDLS, CDR2 YYNGEE. In DNA form, the CDR3 reads TGTGCCAGCAGTTCCGACATGTCCGGGAAAAAACTGTTTTTT. It codes for CASSSDMSGKKLFF.

The chain has TRBV6-2 or TRBV6-3 and TRBJ2-1; 11 positions agree with TRBD2. This CDR3 has 15 amino acids. J was trimmed by 10 bases and V by 2 bases; bases with no gene match: 7. Germline CDR1 is MNHEY and CDR2 is SVGEGT. DNA for the CDR3: TGTGCCAGCAGTTACGGGACTAGCGGTTGGAGGGAGCAGTTCTTC. Its translation: CASSYGTSGWREQFF.

This rearrangement joins TRBV18 to TRBJ1-1; D perhaps matches TRBD1 (6 bases). The V gene's germline CDR1 is KGHSH and CDR2 LQKENI. With 3 bases removed from V and 5 bases from J, the gap between germline ends came to 13 bases. The CDR3 length is 14 residues. The DNA of the CDR3 is TGTGCCAGCTCACCCTCACAGGGTAAGACTGAAGCTTTCTTT. This sequence encodes CASSPSQGKTEAFF.

This sequence joins TRBV2 and TRBJ1-4; the match to TRBD1 covers 10 bases. Germline CDR1 SNHLY, CDR2 FYNNEI. V was pared by 6 bases and J by 6 bases, with 4 bases of the junction left unmatched. CDR3 length: 14 residues. The CDR3 nucleotides read TGTGCCAGCAGCCAAGACAGGGGGCATGAAAAACTGTTTTTT. This sequence encodes CASSQDRGHEKLFF.

This clone was seen more than once but under ten times. The gene calls are TRBV12-3 or TRBV12-4 and TRBJ1-1; weak D call: TRBD1 (6 bases). The CDR3 runs 13 residues. The V and J ends lost 5 bases and 11 bases respectively, with 18 bases between them. The CDR3 loop reads CASSPEAPGAAFF. CDR3 nucleotide sequence: TGTGCCAGCAGTCCGGAGGCACCAGGGGCCGCTTTCTTT.

This clone was seen just once. The chain uses TRBV7-9 and TRBJ2-5; 11 bases align to TRBD1. Germline trimming cut 4 bases from V and 3 bases from J; bases unmatched to any gene: 7. Germline CDR1 reads SEHNR; CDR2 reads FQNEAQ (reference sequence). The CDR3 totals 16 residues. CDR3 loop: CASSSPRTGGKETQYF. The CDR3 DNA sequence: TGTGCCAGCAGCTCTCCCCGGACAGGGGGCAAAGAGACCCAGTACTTC.

The V call is TRBV4-2, the J call TRBJ1-1; D gene unclear. The V gene's germline CDR1 is LGHNA and CDR2 YNFKEQ. V dropped 0 bases and J dropped 0 bases, with 8 bases sitting between them. The CDR3 covers 15 residues. The CDR3 loop reads CASSQDYSMNTEAFF. The CDR3 DNA is TGTGCCAGCAGCCAAGATTACAGTATGAACACTGAAGCTTTCTTT.

The chain recombines TRBV2 with TRBJ2-1; D may be TRBD2 (6 bases). Trimming left V 8 bases short and J 0 bases short, with 11 bases between. Per germline, CDR1 SNHLY and CDR2 FYNNEI. The CDR3 length is 14 residues. Here the CDR3 reads CASVAEGSYNEQFF. Written as DNA, the CDR3 is TGTGCCAGCGTAGCGGAGGGCTCCTACAATGAGCAGTTCTTC.

The table lists this clone with a few counts. This chain uses TRBV6-2 or TRBV6-3 with TRBJ1-5, with TRBD1 identical over 8 bases. The germline gives CDR1 MNHEY, CDR2 SVGEGT. With 5 bases clipped from V and 6 bases from J, the junction kept 9 bases outside the gene matches. The CDR3 runs 15 residues. The CDR3 nucleotides are TGTGCCAGCAGTGTAAACGGACAGGGTGGTCAGCCCCAGCATTTT. It yields the protein CASSVNGQGGQPQHF.

The chain links TRBV5-4 to TRBJ2-7; TRBD2 agrees at 10 bases. The germline gives CDR1 SGHNT, CDR2 YYREEE (reference sequence). Trimming removed 4 bases from V and 2 bases from J; junction bases left unmatched: 6. The CDR3 loop spans 15 amino acids. This CDR3 is CASSPTSGMTYEQYF. In DNA, the CDR3 is TGTGCCAGCAGCCCTACTAGCGGGATGACCTACGAGCAGTACTTC.

The CDR3 sequence is CASSLARLYEQYF. CDR3 coding DNA: TGTGCCAGCAGCTTAGCGCGCCTATACGAGCAGTACTTC. The chain couples TRBV7-2 to TRBJ2-7; D is uncertain. Germline values: CDR1 SGHTA, CDR2 FQGNSA. This CDR3 is 13 amino acids long. With 0 bases removed from V and 4 bases from J, the gap between germline ends came to 7 bases.

The rearrangement links TRBV7-2 to TRBJ1-4; a possible D gene is TRBD1 (5 bases). The germline gives CDR1 SGHTA, CDR2 FQGNSA. The CDR3 is 13 amino acids. Trimming removed 5 bases at V and 7 bases at J, with 11 bases between. The CDR3 is CASSLGHGEKLFF. CDR3 in DNA: TGTGCCAGCAGCCTCGGACATGGTGAAAAACTGTTTTTT.

The J gene is TRBJ1-5, the V gene TRBV15; a possible D gene is TRBD1 (6 bases). The CDR3 runs 14 residues. Germline V gene sequence: CDR1 LNHNV, CDR2 YYDKDF (reference sequence). V lost 4 bases and J lost 7, with 14 bases in between. Here the CDR3 DNA reads TGTGCCACCAGCACCCGGACAGCTGGACAGCCCCAGCATTTT. It yields the protein CATSTRTAGQPQHF.

In its sample, this clone was seen many times. The J gene is TRBJ1-1, the V gene TRBV4-3; 7 positions agree with TRBD1. The CDR3 is 13 amino acids. Trimming cost V 5 bases and J 3 bases; bases outside gene matches: 3. CDR1 LGHNA and CDR2 YSLEER come from the germline V gene. The CDR3 nucleotides are TGCGCCAGCAGCTTCGACAGGGACACTGAAGCTTTCTTT. Its translation is CASSFDRDTEAFF.

The chain uses TRBV14 and TRBJ2-2; D is uncertain. There are 15 residues in the CDR3. Germline assignment: CDR1 SGHDN and CDR2 FVKESK. V was pared by 2 bases and J by 4 bases, with 11 bases between. CDR3 sequence: CASSQIAASTGELFF. In nucleotides, the CDR3 is TGTGCCAGCAGCCAAATCGCGGCAAGCACCGGGGAGCTGTTTTTT.

The V call is TRBV7-3, the J call TRBJ2-5; 7 nucleotides match TRBD2. The V gene end was trimmed by 5 bases and the J gene end by 4 bases; junction bases not matched to a gene: 4. CDR3 length equals 13 residues. CDR1 SGHTA and CDR2 FQGTGA come from the germline V gene. CDR3 sequence: CASSPGLRETQYF. The CDR3, as DNA: TGTGCCAGCAGCCCGGGACTACGAGAGACCCAGTACTTC.

The chain uses TRBV9 and TRBJ2-3, with D uncertain. Per germline, CDR1 SGDLS and CDR2 YYNGEE. The CDR3 has 15 amino acids. V was shortened by 0 bases and J by 3 bases, with 11 bases between the two germline ends. The CDR3 coding sequence is TGTGCCAGCAGCGTAGCGGCTAGGAGAACAGATACGCAGTATTTT. Its protein product is CASSVAARRTDTQYF.

The chain uses TRBV5-1 and TRBJ1-5; perhaps TRBD1 as D (6 bases). V gave up 0 bases and J gave up 5 bases, with 6 bases separating them. CDR1 and CDR2 (germline): SGHRS, YFSETQ. The CDR3 consists of 13 residues. CDR3 sequence reads: CASSLGQDQPQHF. CDR3 sequence (DNA): TGCGCCAGCAGCTTGGGACAGGATCAGCCCCAGCATTTT. Together with reference TRBV5-1 and TRBJ1-5, the CDR3 gives the full variable domain: KAGVTQTPRYLIKTRGQQVTLSCSPISGHRSVSWYQQTPGQGLQFLFEYFSETQRNKGNFPGRFSGRQFSNSRSEMNVSTLELGDSALYLCASSLGQDQPQHFGDGTRLSIL.

V is TRBV29-1 and J is TRBJ1-2; 7 positions agree with TRBD1. The CDR3 is 15 residues long. V dropped 7 bases and J dropped 6; count of bases not matched to a gene: 17. Germline values: CDR1 SQVTM, CDR2 ANQGSEA. In DNA, the CDR3 is TGCAGCGCCGATGCCCGGGCAGGGACAGAGGATGGCTACACCTTC. This codes for CSADARAGTEDGYTF. The complete variable domain, with remaining parts taken from reference TRBV29-1 and TRBJ1-2, reads SAVISQKPSRDICQRGTSLTIQCQVDSQVTMMFWYRQQPGQSLTLIATANQGSEATYESGFVIDKFPISRPNLTFSTLTVSNMSPEDSSIYLCSADARAGTEDGYTFGSGTRLTVV.